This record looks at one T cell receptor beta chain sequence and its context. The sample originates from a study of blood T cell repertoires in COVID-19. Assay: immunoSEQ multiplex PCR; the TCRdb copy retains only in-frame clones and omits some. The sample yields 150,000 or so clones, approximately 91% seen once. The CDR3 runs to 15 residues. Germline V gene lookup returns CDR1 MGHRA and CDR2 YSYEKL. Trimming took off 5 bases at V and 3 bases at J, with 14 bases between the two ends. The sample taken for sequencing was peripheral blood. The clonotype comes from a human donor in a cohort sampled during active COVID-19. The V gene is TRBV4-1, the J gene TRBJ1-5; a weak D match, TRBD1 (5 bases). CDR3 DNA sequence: TGCGCCAGCAGCTTCTCCTCAGGGCACAATCAGCCCCAGCATTTT. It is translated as CASSFSSGHNQPQHF.